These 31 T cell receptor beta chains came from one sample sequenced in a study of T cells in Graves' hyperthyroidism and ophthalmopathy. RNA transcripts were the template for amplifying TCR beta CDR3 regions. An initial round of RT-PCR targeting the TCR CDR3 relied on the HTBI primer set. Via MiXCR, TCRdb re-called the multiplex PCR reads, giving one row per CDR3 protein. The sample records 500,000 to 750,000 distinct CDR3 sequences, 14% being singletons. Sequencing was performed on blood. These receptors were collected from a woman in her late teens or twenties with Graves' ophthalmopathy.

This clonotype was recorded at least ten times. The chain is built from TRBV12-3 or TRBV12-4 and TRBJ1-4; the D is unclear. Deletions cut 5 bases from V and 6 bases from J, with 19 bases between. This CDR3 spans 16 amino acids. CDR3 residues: CASSPLGSRPYEKLFF. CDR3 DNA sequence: TGTGCCAGCAGTCCTCTTGGGAGCCGCCCCTATGAAAAACTGTTTTTT.

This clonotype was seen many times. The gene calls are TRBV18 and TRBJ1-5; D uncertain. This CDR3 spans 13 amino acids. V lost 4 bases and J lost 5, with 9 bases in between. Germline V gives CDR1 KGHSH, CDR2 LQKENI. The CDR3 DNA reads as TGTGCCAGCTCACAGACGTGGGATCAGCCCCAGCATTTT. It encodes CASSQTWDQPQHF.

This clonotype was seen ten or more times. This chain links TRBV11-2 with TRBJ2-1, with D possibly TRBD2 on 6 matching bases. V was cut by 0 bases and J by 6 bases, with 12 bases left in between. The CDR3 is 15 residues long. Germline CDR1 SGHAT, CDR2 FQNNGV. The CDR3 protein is CASSLDGDLLNEQFF. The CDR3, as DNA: TGTGCCAGCAGCTTAGACGGGGACTTACTCAATGAGCAGTTCTTC.

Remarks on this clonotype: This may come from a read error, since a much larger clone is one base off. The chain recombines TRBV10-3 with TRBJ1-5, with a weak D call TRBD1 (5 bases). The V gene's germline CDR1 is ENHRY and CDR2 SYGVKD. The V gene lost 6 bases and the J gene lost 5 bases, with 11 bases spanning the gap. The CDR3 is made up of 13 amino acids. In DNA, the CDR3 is TGTGCCATCAGGTTCACAGGCGATCAGCCCCAGCATTTT. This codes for CAIRFTGDQPQHF.

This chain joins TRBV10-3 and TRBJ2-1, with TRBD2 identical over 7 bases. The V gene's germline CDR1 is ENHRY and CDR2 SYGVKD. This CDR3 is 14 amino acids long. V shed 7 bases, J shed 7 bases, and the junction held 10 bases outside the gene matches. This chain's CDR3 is CAIMATSLENEQFF. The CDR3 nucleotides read TGTGCCATCATGGCGACTAGCCTCGAAAATGAGCAGTTCTTC.

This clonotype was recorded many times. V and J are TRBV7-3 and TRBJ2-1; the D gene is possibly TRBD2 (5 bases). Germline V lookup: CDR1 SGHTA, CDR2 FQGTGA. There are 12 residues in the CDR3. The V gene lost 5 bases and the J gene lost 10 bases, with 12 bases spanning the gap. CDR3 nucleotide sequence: TGTGCCAGCAGCCCGTGGAGCGGAGAGCAGTTCTTC. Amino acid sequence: CASSPWSGEQFF.

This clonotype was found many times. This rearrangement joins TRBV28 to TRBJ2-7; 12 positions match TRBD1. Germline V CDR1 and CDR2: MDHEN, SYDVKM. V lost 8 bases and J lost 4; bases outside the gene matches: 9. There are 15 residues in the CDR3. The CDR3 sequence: CASRRGQGAEYEQYF. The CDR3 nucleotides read TGTGCCAGCCGAAGGGGACAGGGGGCTGAATACGAGCAGTACTTC.

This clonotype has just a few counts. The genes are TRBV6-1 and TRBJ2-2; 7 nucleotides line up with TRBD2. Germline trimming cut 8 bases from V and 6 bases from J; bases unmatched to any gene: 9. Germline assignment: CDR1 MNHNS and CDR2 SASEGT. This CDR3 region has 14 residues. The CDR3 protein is CASCGASGSGELFF. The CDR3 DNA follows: TGTGCCAGCTGCGGTGCTAGCGGCTCCGGGGAGCTGTTTTTT.

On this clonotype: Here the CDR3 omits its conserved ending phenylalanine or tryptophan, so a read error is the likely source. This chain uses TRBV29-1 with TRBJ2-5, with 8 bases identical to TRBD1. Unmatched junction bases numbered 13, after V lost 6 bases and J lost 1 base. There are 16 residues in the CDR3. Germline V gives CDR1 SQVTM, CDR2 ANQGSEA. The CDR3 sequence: CSVGLGGTGGQETQYL. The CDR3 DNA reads TGCAGCGTGGGGCTTGGGGGCACAGGGGGCCAAGAGACCCAGTACCTC.

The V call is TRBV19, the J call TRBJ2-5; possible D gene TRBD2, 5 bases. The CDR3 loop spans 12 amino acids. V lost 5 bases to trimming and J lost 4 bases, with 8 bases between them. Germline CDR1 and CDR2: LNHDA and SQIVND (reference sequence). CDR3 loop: CASSYAGETQYF. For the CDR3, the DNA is TGTGCCAGTAGTTATGCGGGAGAGACCCAGTACTTC. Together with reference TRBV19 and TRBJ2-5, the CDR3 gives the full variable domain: DGGITQSPKYLFRKEGQNVTLSCEQNLNHDAMYWYRQDPGQGLRLIYYSQIVNDFQKGDIAEGYSVSREKKESFPLTVTSAQKNPTAFYLCASSYAGETQYFGPGTRLLVL.

The chain's CDR3 is CASSWDILNTEAFF. The CDR3 nucleotides are TGTGCCAGCAGTTGGGACATCCTAAACACTGAAGCTTTCTTT. This chain connects TRBV12-3 or TRBV12-4 to TRBJ1-1; the D gene is possibly TRBD1 (6 bases). The CDR3 is made up of 14 amino acids. Trimming left V 4 bases short and J 2 bases short, with 11 bases between.

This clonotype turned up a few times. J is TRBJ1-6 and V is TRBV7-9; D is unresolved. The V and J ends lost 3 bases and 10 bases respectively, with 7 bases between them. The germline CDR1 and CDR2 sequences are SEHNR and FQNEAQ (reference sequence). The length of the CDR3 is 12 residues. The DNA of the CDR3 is TGTGCCAGCAGCTTCCTTGGATCACCCCTCCACTTT. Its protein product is CASSFLGSPLHF.

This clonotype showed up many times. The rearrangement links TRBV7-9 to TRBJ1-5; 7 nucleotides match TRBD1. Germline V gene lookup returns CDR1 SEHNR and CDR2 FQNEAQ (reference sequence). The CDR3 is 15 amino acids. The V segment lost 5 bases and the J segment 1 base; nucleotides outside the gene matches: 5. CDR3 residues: CASSHTGESNQPQHF. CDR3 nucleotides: TGTGCCAGCAGCCATACAGGGGAGAGCAATCAGCCCCAGCATTTT.

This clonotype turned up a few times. CDR3 in amino acids: CASSLLGGGQPQHF. The CDR3, as DNA: TGTGCCAGCAGTTTATTGGGGGGGGGCCAGCCCCAGCATTTT. J is TRBJ1-5 and V is TRBV28; the D gene is possibly TRBD1 (6 bases). This CDR3 has 14 residues. Trimming removed 1 base from V and 7 bases from J, with 11 bases in between. Germline V lookup: CDR1 MDHEN, CDR2 SYDVKM.

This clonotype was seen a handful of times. This chain's CDR3 is CASSPPRYTNTGELFF. In nucleotides, the CDR3 is TGCGCCAGCAGCCCCCCACGCTACACGAACACCGGGGAGCTGTTTTTT. This sequence joins TRBV4-1 and TRBJ2-2; D call uncertain. This CDR3 comprises 16 residues. Trimming took off 4 bases at V and 0 bases at J, with 12 bases between the two ends. CDR1 is MGHRA and CDR2 is YSYEKL in the germline V gene.

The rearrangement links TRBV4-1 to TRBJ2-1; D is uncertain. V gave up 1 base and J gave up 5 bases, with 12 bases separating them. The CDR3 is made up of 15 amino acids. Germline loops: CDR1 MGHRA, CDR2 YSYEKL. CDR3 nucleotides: TGCGCCAGCAGCCAAGTAATGGCGGCAAACAATGAGCAGTTCTTC. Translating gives CASSQVMAANNEQFF.

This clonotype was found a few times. This CDR3 is CASRGLGGANVLTF. The CDR3 region has the DNA TGTGCCAGCAGGGGATTGGGAGGGGCCAACGTCCTGACTTTC. The gene calls are TRBV28 and TRBJ2-6; D ambiguous. Trimming took off 6 bases at V and 4 bases at J, with 10 bases between the two ends. The V gene's germline CDR1 is MDHEN and CDR2 SYDVKM. The CDR3 contains 14 residues.

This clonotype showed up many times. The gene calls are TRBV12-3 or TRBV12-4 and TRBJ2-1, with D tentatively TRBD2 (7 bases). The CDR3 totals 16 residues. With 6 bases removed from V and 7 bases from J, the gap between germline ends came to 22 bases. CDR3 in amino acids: CASSQYLLEGGNEQFF. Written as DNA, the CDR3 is TGTGCCAGCAGCCAGTATTTACTAGAGGGGGGGAATGAGCAGTTCTTC.

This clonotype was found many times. The CDR3 nucleotides read TGTGCCAGCAGTTTCGCGGGAGGCTACAATGAGCAGTTCTTC. Translated, it gives CASSFAGGYNEQFF. The chain employs TRBV6-1 and TRBJ2-1; the match to TRBD2 covers 8 bases. CDR1 is MNHNS and CDR2 is SASEGT in the germline V gene. This CDR3 contains 14 residues. V shed 5 bases and J 3 bases; nucleotides not matched to a gene: 3.

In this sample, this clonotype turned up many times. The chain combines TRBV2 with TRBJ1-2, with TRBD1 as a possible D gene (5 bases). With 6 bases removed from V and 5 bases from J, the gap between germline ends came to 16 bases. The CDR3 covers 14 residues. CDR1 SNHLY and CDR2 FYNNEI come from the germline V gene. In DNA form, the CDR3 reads TGTGCCAGCAGGAGGGGCCCGACCTGGTATGGCTACACCTTC. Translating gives CASRRGPTWYGYTF.

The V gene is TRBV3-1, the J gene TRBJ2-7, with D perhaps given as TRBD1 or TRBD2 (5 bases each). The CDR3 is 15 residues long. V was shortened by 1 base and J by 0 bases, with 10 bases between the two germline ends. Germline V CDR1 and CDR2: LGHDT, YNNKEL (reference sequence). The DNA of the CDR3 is TGTGCCAGCAGCCAAGCACCCGGGGCCTCCTACGAGCAGTACTTC. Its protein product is CASSQAPGASYEQYF.

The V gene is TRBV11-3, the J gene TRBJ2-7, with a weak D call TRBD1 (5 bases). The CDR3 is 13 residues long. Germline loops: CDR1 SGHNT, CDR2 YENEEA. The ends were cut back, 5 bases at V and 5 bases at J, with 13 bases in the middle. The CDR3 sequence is CASSRRQLDEQYF. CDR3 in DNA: TGTGCCAGCAGCAGACGACAGTTGGACGAGCAGTACTTC.

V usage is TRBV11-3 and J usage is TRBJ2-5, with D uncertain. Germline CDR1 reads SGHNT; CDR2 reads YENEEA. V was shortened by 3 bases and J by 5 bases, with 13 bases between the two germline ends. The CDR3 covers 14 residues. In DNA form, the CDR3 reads TGTGCCAGCAGCTTGATCAGGAGCCAGGAGACCCAGTACTTC. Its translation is CASSLIRSQETQYF.

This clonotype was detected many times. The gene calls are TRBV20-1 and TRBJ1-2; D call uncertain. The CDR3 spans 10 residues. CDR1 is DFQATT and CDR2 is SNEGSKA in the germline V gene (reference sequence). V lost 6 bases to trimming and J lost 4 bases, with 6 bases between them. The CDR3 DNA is TGCAGTGCAACCAGCTATGGCTACACCTTC. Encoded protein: CSATSYGYTF.

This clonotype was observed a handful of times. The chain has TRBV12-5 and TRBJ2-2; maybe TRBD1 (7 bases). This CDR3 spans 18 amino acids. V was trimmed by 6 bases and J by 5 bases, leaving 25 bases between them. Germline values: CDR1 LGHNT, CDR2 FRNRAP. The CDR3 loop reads CASGPRRGLSLGTGELFF. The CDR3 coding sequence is TGTGCTAGTGGCCCACGGAGGGGGCTATCCCTGGGGACCGGGGAGCTGTTTTTT.

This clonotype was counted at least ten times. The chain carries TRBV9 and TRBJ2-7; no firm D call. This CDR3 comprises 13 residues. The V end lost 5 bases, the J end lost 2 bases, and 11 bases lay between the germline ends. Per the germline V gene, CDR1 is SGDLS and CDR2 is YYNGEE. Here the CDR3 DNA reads TGTGCCAGCAGTGGACCGACGACCTACGAGCAGTACTTC. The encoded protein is CASSGPTTYEQYF. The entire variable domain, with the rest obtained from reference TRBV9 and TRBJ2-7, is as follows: DSGVTQTPKHLITATGQRVTLRCSPRSGDLSVYWYQQSLDQGLQFLIQYYNGEERAKGNILERFSAQQFPDLHSELNLSSLELGDSALYFCASSGPTTYEQYFGPGTRLTVT.

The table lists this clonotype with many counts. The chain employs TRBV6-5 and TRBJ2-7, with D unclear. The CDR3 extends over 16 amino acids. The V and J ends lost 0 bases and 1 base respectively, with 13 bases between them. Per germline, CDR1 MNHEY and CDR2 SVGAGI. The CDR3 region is CASSYSNPSLSYEQYF. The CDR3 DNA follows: TGTGCCAGCAGTTACTCGAACCCCTCTCTGTCCTACGAGCAGTACTTC.

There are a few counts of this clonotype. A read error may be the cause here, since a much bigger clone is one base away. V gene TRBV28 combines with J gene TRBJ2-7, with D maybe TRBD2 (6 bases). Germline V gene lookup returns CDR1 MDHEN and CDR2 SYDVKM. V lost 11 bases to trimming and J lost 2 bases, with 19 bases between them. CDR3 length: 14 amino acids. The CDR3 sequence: CAGTVSGSAYEQYF. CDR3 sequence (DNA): TGTGCCGGCACCGTAAGCGGGTCAGCCTACGAGCAGTACTTC. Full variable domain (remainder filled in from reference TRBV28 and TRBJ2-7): DVKVTQSSRYLVKRTGEKVFLECVQDMDHENMFWYRQDPGLGLRLIYFSYDVKMKEKGDIPEGYSVSREKKERFSLILESASTNQTSMYLCAGTVSGSAYEQYFGPGTRLTVT.

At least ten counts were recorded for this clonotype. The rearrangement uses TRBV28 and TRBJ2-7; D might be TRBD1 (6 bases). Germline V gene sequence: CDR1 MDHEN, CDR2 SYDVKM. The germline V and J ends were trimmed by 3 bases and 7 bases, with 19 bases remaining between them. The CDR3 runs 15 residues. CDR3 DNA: TGTGCCAGCAGTTTTGCGGCAGGGGCCGTTCGGGAGCAGTACTTC. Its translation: CASSFAAGAVREQYF.

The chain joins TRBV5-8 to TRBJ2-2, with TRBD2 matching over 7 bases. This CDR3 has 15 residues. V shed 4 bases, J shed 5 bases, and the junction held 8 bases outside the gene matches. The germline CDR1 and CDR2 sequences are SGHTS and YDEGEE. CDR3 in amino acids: CASSPEGGITGELFF. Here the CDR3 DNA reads TGTGCCAGCAGCCCAGAGGGAGGGATAACCGGGGAGCTGTTTTTT.

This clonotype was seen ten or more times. DNA of the CDR3: TGTGCCAGCAGCTTACCACAGGGGCCCTCCTACGAGCAGTACTTC. Translating it yields CASSLPQGPSYEQYF. This chain connects TRBV7-9 to TRBJ2-7; 7 positions agree with TRBD1. This CDR3 contains 15 residues. From germline, CDR1 is SEHNR and CDR2 FQNEAQ (reference sequence). J lost 0 bases, V lost 2 bases, and 4 bases had no gene match.